This entry concerns a single T cell receptor (beta chain). Its specificity is unknown. This CDR3 is built from 15 residues. Trimming took 1 base from V and 8 from J; bases not matched to a gene: 5. Germline assignment: CDR1 LGHDT and CDR2 YNNKEL (reference sequence). Generated by immunoSEQ multiplex PCR, the TCRdb table keeps only in-frame clones and is missing some. The table shows about 190,000 clones, with approximately 94% occurring only once. The data were taken from a study of T cell responses to AZD1222 COVID-19 vaccine. Overall study: Analysis merged second doses at about 4 or about 12 weeks.

The study's findings and limits: A rise in Spike-specific TCR breadth and depth followed two AZD1222 doses. Baseline serology detected seropositivity in only six AZD1222 recipients.

The receptor was isolated from an adult in good health. The material was peripheral blood, obtained on day 0 of AZD1222 vaccination. The V gene is TRBV3-1 (or the pseudogene TRBV3-2), the J gene TRBJ2-1; the match to TRBD2 covers 10 bases. This CDR3 reads CASSQAASGSHEQFF. In nucleotides, the CDR3 is TGTGCCAGCAGCCAAGCCGCTAGCGGGAGCCATGAGCAGTTCTTC.